Listed below are T cell receptor beta chains from one sample, sequenced in a study of T-cell memory formation after mild COVID-19. TCRdb passed the 5' RACE reads through MiXCR, listing each CDR3 protein once. The sample gives tens of thousands of distinct CDR3 sequences, around a quarter of which show up once; about 40% is in the top ten. The sample comprised PBMCs or a T cell subset sorted from them (not recorded which). These receptors originate from a man aged 18-30 years who had mild COVID-19 (a few samples of this study predate the infection). Cell type and time point are not known. CDR3s include the opening cysteine and the closing phenylalanine or tryptophan. The D gene is left open where the match is weak. Not every row has a clone size; where given, it reads once, few, many or a size class.

j_call d_call v_call clone_size cdr3_aa cdr3_nt
TRBJ2-1 TRBD2 TRBV11-3 . CASSKGLAGGIIEQFF TGTGCCAGCAGCAAGGGGCTAGCGGGGGGCATCATTGAGCAGTTCTTC
TRBJ2-2 TRBD1 TRBV6-2/TRBV6-3 few CASRLQGASGELFF TGTGCCAGCAGATTACAGGGGGCGAGCGGGGAGCTGTTTTTT
TRBJ2-5 TRBD2 TRBV29-1 . CSGLAGAGETQYF TGCAGCGGACTAGCGGGGGCCGGGGAGACCCAGTACTTC
TRBJ2-3 . TRBV7-2 . CASSYTTPHTQYF TGTGCCAGCAGCTATACGACCCCCCATACGCAGTATTTT
TRBJ2-7 TRBD1 TRBV29-1 few CSVESGGSYEQYF TGCAGCGTTGAGTCAGGGGGTTCCTACGAGCAGTACTTC
TRBJ1-2 . TRBV12-3/TRBV12-4 . CASSFLVSGVNGDGYTF TGTGCCAGCAGTTTCTTGGTATCAGGGGTTAATGGCGATGGCTACACCTTC
TRBJ1-5 TRBD1 TRBV5-1 few CASSYPPGQGKNSNQPQHF TGCGCCAGCAGCTACCCTCCGGGACAGGGAAAGAATAGCAATCAGCCCCAGCATTTT
TRBJ2-3 TRBD2 TRBV5-8 few CASSERTSRVEYF TGTGCCAGCAGCGAAAGGACTAGCCGAGTGGAGTATTTT
TRBJ2-2 . TRBV7-9 . CASQPANTGELFF TGTGCCAGCCAGCCGGCAAACACCGGGGAGCTGTTTTTT
TRBJ2-6 TRBD1 TRBV9 few CASSVTRGQGTSSGANVLTF TGTGCCAGCAGCGTCACCCGGGGACAGGGGACTTCCTCTGGGGCCAACGTCCTGACTTTC
TRBJ2-2 . TRBV29-1 few CSVVWAPGELFF TGCAGCGTTGTGTGGGCACCCGGGGAGCTGTTTTTT
TRBJ2-3 . TRBV7-2 few CASSGPTDTQYF TGTGCCAGCAGCGGACCCACAGATACGCAGTATTTT
TRBJ1-5 . TRBV6-5 . CASRAGASNQPQHF TGTGCCAGCAGGGCTGGGGCTAGCAATCAGCCCCAGCATTTT
TRBJ2-5 TRBD1 TRBV5-1 few CASSPYRQGPETQYF TGCGCCAGCAGCCCATACCGACAGGGGCCAGAGACCCAGTACTTC
TRBJ2-3 . TRBV15 . CATSSRGRVVEDTQYF TGTGCCACCAGCAGTAGGGGCAGGGTGGTAGAGGATACGCAGTATTTT
TRBJ2-1 TRBD1 TRBV5-1 . CASSSDRGGGRGNNEQFF TGCGCCAGCAGCTCCGACAGGGGTGGTGGACGGGGAAACAATGAGCAGTTCTTC
TRBJ2-3 . TRBV28 . CASRAPIWDTQYF TGTGCCAGCAGGGCCCCGATTTGGGATACGCAGTATTTT
TRBJ1-1 . TRBV4-3 . CASSQDKGTEAFF TGCGCCAGCAGCCAAGATAAGGGAACTGAAGCTTTCTTT
TRBJ2-3 . TRBV6-1 once CASSEHAHTDTQYF TGTGCCAGCAGTGAACACGCGCACACAGATACGCAGTATTTT
TRBJ2-5 TRBD1 TRBV29-1 few CSVEPSRTGRETQYF TGCAGCGTTGAACCTTCGCGGACAGGACGGGAGACCCAGTACTTC
TRBJ2-2 . TRBV15 . CATSRDRGGELFF TGTGCCACCAGCAGAGACCGGGGCGGGGAGCTGTTTTTT
TRBJ1-1 . TRBV4-1 . CASSQAGSHQYTEAFF TGCGCCAGCAGCCAAGCAGGGTCTCACCAGTACACTGAAGCTTTCTTT
TRBJ2-5 TRBD1 TRBV3-1 . CASSPGQGAEETQYF TGTGCCAGCAGCCCCGGACAGGGGGCTGAGGAGACCCAGTACTTC
TRBJ1-4 TRBD1 TRBV12-3/TRBV12-4 . CASSNRGGGEKLFF TGTGCCAGCAGTAACAGGGGTGGTGGTGAAAAACTGTTTTTT
TRBJ2-7 TRBD1 TRBV29-1 . CSVEKGQETYEQYF TGCAGCGTTGAAAAGGGACAGGAGACCTACGAGCAGTACTTC
TRBJ2-7 . TRBV9 . CASSPEGFYEQYF TGTGCCAGCTCTCCCGAAGGCTTCTACGAGCAGTACTTC
TRBJ1-5 . TRBV6-2/TRBV6-3 . CASSYDSWSNQPQHF TGTGCCAGCAGTTATGACAGTTGGAGCAATCAGCCCCAGCATTTT
TRBJ2-5 . TRBV7-8 . CASTRAGEETQYF TGTGCCAGCACCCGGGCAGGGGAAGAGACCCAGTACTTC
TRBJ1-1 . TRBV2 . CASTDPLEAFF TGTGCCAGCACGGATCCCCTCGAAGCTTTCTTT
TRBJ1-1 . TRBV6-6 few CASSYDVGAYGTEAFF TGTGCCAGCAGTTACGATGTTGGGGCCTACGGCACTGAAGCTTTCTTT
TRBJ2-5 . TRBV29-1 . CSVEVRAGYQETQYF TGCAGCGTTGAAGTGAGAGCAGGGTACCAAGAGACCCAGTACTTC
TRBJ2-1 . TRBV7-6 . CASSFHSGPSSYNEQFF TGTGCCAGCAGCTTCCACAGCGGGCCGAGCTCCTACAATGAGCAGTTCTTC
TRBJ1-5 . TRBV24-1 few CATSEEGVQPQHF TGTGCCACCAGTGAGGAAGGGGTTCAGCCCCAGCATTTT
TRBJ2-7 . TRBV6-2/TRBV6-3 few CASSYSRLASSYEQYF TGTGCCAGCAGTTACTCTCGGCTAGCGAGCTCCTACGAGCAGTACTTC
TRBJ2-1 . TRBV11-3 . CASSLAPHEQFF TGTGCCAGCAGCTTAGCCCCCCATGAGCAGTTCTTC
TRBJ2-2 TRBD2 TRBV3-1 few CASRIDGGGTGELFF TGTGCCAGCAGGATAGATGGCGGGGGGACCGGGGAGCTGTTTTTT
TRBJ2-1 . TRBV9 . CASSVGSEQFF TGTGCCAGCAGCGTAGGAAGTGAGCAGTTCTTC
TRBJ2-1 TRBD2 TRBV7-9 few CASRRTSGSYYNEQFF TGTGCCAGCAGACGGACTAGCGGGTCTTACTACAATGAGCAGTTCTTC
TRBJ2-1 TRBD2 TRBV28 . CASSLVLAGTNEQFF TGTGCCAGCAGTTTGGTACTAGCGGGGACCAATGAGCAGTTCTTC
TRBJ2-7 TRBD2 TRBV12-3/TRBV12-4 . CASSPSGGSSYEQYF TGTGCCAGCAGTCCTAGCGGGGGAAGCTCCTACGAGCAGTACTTC
TRBJ2-1 TRBD1 TRBV6-5 . CASSPPGQGYNEQFF TGTGCCAGCAGCCCCCCGGGACAGGGGTACAATGAGCAGTTCTTC
TRBJ2-1 TRBD1 TRBV5-1 . CASSRQTGGYGNEQFF TGCGCCAGCAGCCGTCAGACAGGGGGCTATGGCAATGAGCAGTTCTTC
TRBJ2-3 . TRBV20-1 . CSANMPYTDTQYF TGCAGTGCTAACATGCCCTACACAGATACGCAGTATTTT
TRBJ1-4 TRBD1 TRBV9 . CASSVGSGGEKLFF TGTGCCAGCAGCGTAGGGTCAGGGGGGGAAAAACTGTTTTTT
TRBJ2-1 . TRBV12-3/TRBV12-4 few CASRSLEEQFF TGTGCCAGCAGATCCTTGGAAGAGCAGTTCTTC
TRBJ2-5 . TRBV7-6 few CASSLVGTPPPGTQYF TGTGCCAGCAGCTTAGTTGGGACTCCACCCCCCGGGACCCAGTACTTC
TRBJ2-5 . TRBV6-2/TRBV6-3 . CASMWGNGETQYF TGTGCCAGCATGTGGGGCAACGGAGAGACCCAGTACTTC
TRBJ2-7 . TRBV23-1 once CATQGGEQYF TGCGCCACTCAGGGGGGCGAGCAGTACTTC
TRBJ1-5 . TRBV4-1 few CASSQRGAVDQPQHF TGCGCCAGCAGCCAAAGGGGGGCCGTAGACCAGCCCCAGCATTTT
TRBJ2-3 . TRBV11-2 few CASSLDRWGQTDTQYF TGTGCCAGCAGCTTAGATCGCTGGGGGCAGACAGATACGCAGTATTTT
TRBJ2-7 . TRBV2 few CASSEMSDEQYF TGTGCCAGCAGTGAAATGTCGGACGAGCAGTACTTC
TRBJ2-2 . TRBV7-3 few CASSLNGGNTGELFF TGTGCCAGCAGCTTAAACGGGGGGAACACCGGGGAGCTGTTTTTT
TRBJ1-5 . TRBV19 few CASSKGFSNQPQHF TGTGCCAGTAGTAAGGGGTTCAGCAATCAGCCCCAGCATTTT
TRBJ1-2 . TRBV20-1 few CSARDPGYYGYTF TGCAGTGCTAGAGATCCGGGATACTATGGCTACACCTTC
TRBJ2-1 TRBD1 TRBV4-3 few CASSQDGQGAEQFF TGCGCCAGCAGCCAAGACGGACAGGGAGCTGAGCAGTTCTTC
TRBJ2-4 . TRBV5-1 many CASAVGNIQYF TGCGCCAGCGCAGTGGGGAACATTCAGTACTTC
TRBJ1-1 . TRBV7-9 . CASSWGPQDKAFF TGTGCCAGCAGCTGGGGGCCACAGGACAAAGCTTTCTTT
TRBJ2-5 TRBD2 TRBV20-1 . CSASPEYLRGGQETQYF TGCAGTGCTAGCCCCGAGTACCTGCGGGGGGGGCAGGAGACCCAGTACTTC
TRBJ2-1 TRBD2 TRBV5-1 . CATAIELYSGNEQFF TGCGCCACCGCAATTGAACTGTATAGCGGGAATGAGCAGTTCTTC
TRBJ2-5 . TRBV5-6 . CASSRTGYWKETQYF TGTGCCAGCAGCCGTACAGGATACTGGAAGGAGACCCAGTACTTC